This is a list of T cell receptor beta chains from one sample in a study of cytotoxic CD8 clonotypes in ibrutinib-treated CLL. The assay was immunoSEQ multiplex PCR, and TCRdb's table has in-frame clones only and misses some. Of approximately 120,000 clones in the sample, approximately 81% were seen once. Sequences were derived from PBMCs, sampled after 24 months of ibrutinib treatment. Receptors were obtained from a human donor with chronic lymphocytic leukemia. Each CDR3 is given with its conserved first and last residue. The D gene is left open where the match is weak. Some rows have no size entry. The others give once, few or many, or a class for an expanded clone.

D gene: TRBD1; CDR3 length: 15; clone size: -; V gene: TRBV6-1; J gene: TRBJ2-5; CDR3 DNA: TGTGCCAGCAGTGAACAGGGGGCGAGAGTAGAGACCCAGTACTTC; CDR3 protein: CASSEQGARVETQYF
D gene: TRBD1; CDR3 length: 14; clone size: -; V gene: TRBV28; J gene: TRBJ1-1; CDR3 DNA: TGTGCCAGCAGTTTAGACAGGGTGGGAACTGAAGCTTTCTTT; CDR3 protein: CASSLDRVGTEAFF
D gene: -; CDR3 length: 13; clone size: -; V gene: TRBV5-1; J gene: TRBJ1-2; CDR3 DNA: TGCGCCAGCAGCTACAGGGTTGGCTATGGCTACACCTTC; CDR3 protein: CASSYRVGYGYTF
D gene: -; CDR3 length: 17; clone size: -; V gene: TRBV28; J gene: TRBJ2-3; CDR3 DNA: TGTGCCAGCAGCCTAAGGGGTGGCTTCGATGGCACAGATACGCAGTATTTT; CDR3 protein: CASSLRGGFDGTDTQYF
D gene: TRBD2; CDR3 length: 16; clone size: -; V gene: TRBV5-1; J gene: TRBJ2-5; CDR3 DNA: TGCGCCAGCAGCTTGTGGATGGGGGGAGGGCAAGAGACCCAGTACTTC; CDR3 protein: CASSLWMGGGQETQYF
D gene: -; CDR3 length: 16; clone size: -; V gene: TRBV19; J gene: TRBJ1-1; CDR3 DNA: TGTGCCAGTAGAAACAACATCTTTCAAGGAAACACTGAAGCTTTCTTT; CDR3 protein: CASRNNIFQGNTEAFF
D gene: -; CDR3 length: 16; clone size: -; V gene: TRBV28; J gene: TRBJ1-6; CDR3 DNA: TGTGCCAGCAGTTTAGTTCCGGGGTCCTATAATTCACCCCTCCACTTT; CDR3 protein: CASSLVPGSYNSPLHF
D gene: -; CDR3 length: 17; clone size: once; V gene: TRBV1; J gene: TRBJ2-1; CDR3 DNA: TGCACCAGCAGCCAAGATAAAATCCAGCGGGGGGCCCATGAGCAGTTCTTC; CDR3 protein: CTSSQDKIQRGAHEQFF
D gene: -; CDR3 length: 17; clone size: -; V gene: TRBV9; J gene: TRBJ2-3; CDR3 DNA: TGTGCCAGCAGCGTAGCTGAGCCCGGGGCGGGGACAGATACGCAGTATTTT; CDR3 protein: CASSVAEPGAGTDTQYF
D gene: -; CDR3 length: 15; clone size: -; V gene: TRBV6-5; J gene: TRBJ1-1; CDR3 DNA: TGTGCCAGCAATAGGGCGGACCCCCCGGGGACTGAAGCTTTCTTT; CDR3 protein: CASNRADPPGTEAFF
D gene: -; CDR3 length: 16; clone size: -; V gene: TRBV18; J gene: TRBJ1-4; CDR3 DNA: TGTGCCAGCTCACCTCCCGGGGGGGGCGCGGTGGAAAAACTGTTTTTT; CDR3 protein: CASSPPGGGAVEKLFF
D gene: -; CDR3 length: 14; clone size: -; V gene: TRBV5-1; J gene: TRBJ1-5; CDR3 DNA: TGCGCCAGCAGCTTGGGTGGGGATTTGCAGCCCCAGCATTTT; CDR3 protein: CASSLGGDLQPQHF
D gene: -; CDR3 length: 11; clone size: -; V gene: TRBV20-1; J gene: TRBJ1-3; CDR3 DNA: TGCAGTGCTTCCCAGGGAAACACCATATATTTT; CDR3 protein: CSASQGNTIYF
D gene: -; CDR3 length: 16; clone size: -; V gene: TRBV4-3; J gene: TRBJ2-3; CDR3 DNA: TGCGCCAGCAGCCAAGGAGACGACCGACGCACAGATACGCAGTATTTT; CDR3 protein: CASSQGDDRRTDTQYF
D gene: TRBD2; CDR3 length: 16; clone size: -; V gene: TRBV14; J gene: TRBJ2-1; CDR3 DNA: TGTGCCAGCAGCCTGACCGGGACGGGGGGCTACAATGAGCAGTTCTTC; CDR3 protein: CASSLTGTGGYNEQFF
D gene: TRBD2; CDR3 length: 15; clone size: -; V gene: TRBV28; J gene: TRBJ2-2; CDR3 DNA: TGTGCCAGCATACGCGGGGGGCGACGCACCGGGGAGCTGTTTTTT; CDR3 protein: CASIRGGRRTGELFF
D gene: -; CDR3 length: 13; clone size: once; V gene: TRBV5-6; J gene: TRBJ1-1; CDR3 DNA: TGTGCCAGCAGGCGAAGCCTGAACACTGAAGCTTTCTTT; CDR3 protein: CASRRSLNTEAFF
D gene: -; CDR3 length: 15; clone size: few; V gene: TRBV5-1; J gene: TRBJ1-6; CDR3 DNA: TGCGCCAGCAGCACCCGGGGGCCTCAGGATTCACCCCTCCACTTT; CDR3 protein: CASSTRGPQDSPLHF
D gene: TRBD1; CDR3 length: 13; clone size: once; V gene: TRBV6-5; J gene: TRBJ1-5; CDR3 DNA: TGTGCCAGCACCAGGGACAGGAGGGGGCCCCAGCATTTT; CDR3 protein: CASTRDRRGPQHF
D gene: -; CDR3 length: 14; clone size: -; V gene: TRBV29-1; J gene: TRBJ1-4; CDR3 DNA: TGCAGCGTTGACCTGGGCGGAGCTAATGAAAAACTGTTTTTT; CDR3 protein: CSVDLGGANEKLFF
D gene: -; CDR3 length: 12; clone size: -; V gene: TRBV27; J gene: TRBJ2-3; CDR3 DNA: TGTGCCAGCAGTTCCCCCACAGATACGCAGTATTTT; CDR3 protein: CASSSPTDTQYF
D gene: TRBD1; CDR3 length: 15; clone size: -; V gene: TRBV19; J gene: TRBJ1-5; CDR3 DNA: TGCGCCAGTAGTACACAGGGGTTCAACAATCAGCCCCAGCATTTT; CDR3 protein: CASSTQGFNNQPQHF
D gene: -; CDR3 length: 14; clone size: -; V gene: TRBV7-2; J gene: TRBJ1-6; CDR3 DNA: TGTGCCAGCAGCTTAGTACCAGTGAATTCACCCCTCCACTTT; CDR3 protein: CASSLVPVNSPLHF
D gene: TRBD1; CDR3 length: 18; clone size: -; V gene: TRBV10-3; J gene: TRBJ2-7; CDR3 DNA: TGTGCCATCCGCACCTCTTCCCCGGGACAGGGCCTTCGATACGAGCAGTACTTC; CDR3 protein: CAIRTSSPGQGLRYEQYF
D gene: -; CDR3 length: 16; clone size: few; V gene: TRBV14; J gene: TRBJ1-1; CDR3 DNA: TGTGCCAGCAGACAGCTACTACAGGGATTGAACACTGAAGCTTTCTTT; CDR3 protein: CASRQLLQGLNTEAFF
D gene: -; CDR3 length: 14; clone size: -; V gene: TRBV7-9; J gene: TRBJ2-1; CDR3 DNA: TGTGCCAGCAGCTTAGAGGACGCATACAATGAGCAGTTCTTC; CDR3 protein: CASSLEDAYNEQFF
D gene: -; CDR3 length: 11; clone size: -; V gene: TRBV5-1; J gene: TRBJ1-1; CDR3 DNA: TGCGCCAGCAGCTTTAGGGGTGAAGCTTTCTTT; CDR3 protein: CASSFRGEAFF
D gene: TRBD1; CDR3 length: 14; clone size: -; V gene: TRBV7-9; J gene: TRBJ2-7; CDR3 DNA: TGTGCCAGCAGCCAGGGACAGGGATCCTACGAGCAGTACTTC; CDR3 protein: CASSQGQGSYEQYF
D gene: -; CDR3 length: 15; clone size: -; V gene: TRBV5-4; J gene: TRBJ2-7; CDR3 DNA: TGTGCCAGCAGCTACGGCGGGGGCCGATCCTACGAGCAGTACTTC; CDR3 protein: CASSYGGGRSYEQYF
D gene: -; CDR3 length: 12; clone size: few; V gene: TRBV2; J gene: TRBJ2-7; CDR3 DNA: TGTGCCAGCACAACAGGGTACAACGAGCAGTACTTC; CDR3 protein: CASTTGYNEQYF
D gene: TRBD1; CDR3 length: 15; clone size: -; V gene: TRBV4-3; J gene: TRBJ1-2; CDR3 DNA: TGCGCCAGCAGCCAAGATCACAGGGGCCACTATGGCTACACCTTC; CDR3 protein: CASSQDHRGHYGYTF
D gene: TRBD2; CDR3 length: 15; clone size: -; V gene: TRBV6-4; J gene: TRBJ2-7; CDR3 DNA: TGTGCCAGCAGTGAAGCGGGGGGGGCCTCCTACGAGCAGTACTTC; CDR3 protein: CASSEAGGASYEQYF
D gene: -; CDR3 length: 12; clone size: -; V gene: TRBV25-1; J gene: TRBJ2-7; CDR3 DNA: TGTGCCAGCAGTGACACTTTTTACGAGCAGTACTTC; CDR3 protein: CASSDTFYEQYF
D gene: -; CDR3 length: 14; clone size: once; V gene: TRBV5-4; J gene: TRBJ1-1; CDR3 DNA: TGTGCCAGCAGCTCGCAGGGTCGGGACACTGAAGCTTTCTTT; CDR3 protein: CASSSQGRDTEAFF
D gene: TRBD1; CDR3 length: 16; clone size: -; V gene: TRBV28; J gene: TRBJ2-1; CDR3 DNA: TGTGCCAGCAAGACCCCCACAGGGGGTTTCTACAATGAGCAGTTCTTC; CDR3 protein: CASKTPTGGFYNEQFF
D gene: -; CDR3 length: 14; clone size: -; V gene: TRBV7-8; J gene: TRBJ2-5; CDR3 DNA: TGTGCCAGCAGCGAGGGTGTAGCTTGGGAGACCCAGTACTTC; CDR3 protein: CASSEGVAWETQYF
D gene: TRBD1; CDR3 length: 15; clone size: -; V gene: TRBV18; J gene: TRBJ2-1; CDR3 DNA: TGTGCCAGCTCACCATCTGTGACAGGGTCTAATGAGCAGTTCTTC; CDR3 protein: CASSPSVTGSNEQFF
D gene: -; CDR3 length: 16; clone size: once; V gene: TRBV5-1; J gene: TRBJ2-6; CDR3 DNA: TGCGCCAGCAGTGACAGTAACGGGGGTGGGGCCAACGTCCTGACTTTC; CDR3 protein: CASSDSNGGGANVLTF
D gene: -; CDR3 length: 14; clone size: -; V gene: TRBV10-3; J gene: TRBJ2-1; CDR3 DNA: TGTGCCATCAGTGAGGGTCACTTTGAACATGAGCAGTTCTTC; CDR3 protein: CAISEGHFEHEQFF
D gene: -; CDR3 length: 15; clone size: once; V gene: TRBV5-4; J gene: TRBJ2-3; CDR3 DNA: TGTGCCAGCAGTAACTCAGGGGGGTGGACAGATACGCAGTATTTT; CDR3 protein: CASSNSGGWTDTQYF
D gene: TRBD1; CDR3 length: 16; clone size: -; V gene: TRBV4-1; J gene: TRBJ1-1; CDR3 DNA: TGCGCCAGCAGCCATAAAGACAGGGGATTAAGCACTGAAGCTTTCTTT; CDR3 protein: CASSHKDRGLSTEAFF